This note documents a single T cell receptor beta chain sequence. Its matching antigen is unknown. Several immunoSEQ plates held equal portions of the genomic DNA taken from each subset. The authors' processing: With immunoSEQ giving junction-only sequences and no quality scores, filtering differed. Clones were sequenced by immunoSEQ multiplex PCR, and TCRdb holds only the in-frame ones, with some missing. From that table come the V and J calls and clone size; the DNA was used to work out D and trimming. The top ten hold 20% to 25% of the sample, which has about 680,000 clones, roughly 94% seen once. CD45RO negativity and positive selection for CCR7 defined naive CD8 cells, a population that excluded terminally differentiated effector memory CD45RA+ cells. Germline values: CDR1 KGHSH, CDR2 LQKENI. The CDR3 has 16 amino acids. V lost 5 bases to trimming and J lost 4 bases, with 17 bases between them.

The data stem from a study of shared clonotypes between healthy human individuals. Study-wide context: The study used three CD4 naive, three CD4 memory, two CD8 naive and one CD8 memory plate per donor. Points from the study as a whole: Sharing across a handful of donors was seen in 4.5% to 5.5% of naive CD4 clonotypes.

The clonotype originates from a man aged 30 to 45 in good health. The sample consisted of naive CD8+ T cells sorted from blood. The chain links TRBV18 to TRBJ2-2; D possibly matches TRBD1 or TRBD2 (6 bases each). The CDR3 nucleotides are TGTGCCAGCTCAGCCCCCAGTGGAGGGGGCACCGGGGAGCTGTTTTTT. Encoded protein: CASSAPSGGGTGELFF.